Listed below are T cell receptor beta chains from one sample, sequenced in a study of control samples from healthy donors and cancer patients. Sequenced by immunoSEQ multiplex PCR; TCRdb stores in-frame clones only, minus some. The top ten hold over 8% of the sample, which has tens of thousands of clones, approximately 91% seen once. Sample: PBMCs. Receptors were obtained from a woman aged 50 to 60 with colorectal cancer. Both conserved end residues are part of each CDR3. A D gene is named only where the DNA matches it firmly. The size entry is marked missing in some rows and otherwise reads once, few, many or a size class.

d_call,j_call,clone_size,v_call,cdr3_length,cdr3_aa,cdr3_nt
-,TRBJ2-2,-,TRBV7-3,14,CASSLRPGDGELFF,TGTGCCAGCAGCCTCCGGCCCGGGGACGGGGAGCTGTTTTTT
TRBD2,TRBJ2-1,-,TRBV4-1,20,CASSHPTRGLAGDLVDEQFF,TGCGCCAGCAGCCACCCAACGCGGGGACTAGCGGGAGACCTAGTCGATGAGCAGTTCTTC
-,TRBJ1-2,-,TRBV28,11,CASTANYGYTF,TGTGCCAGCACGGCTAACTATGGCTACACCTTC
TRBD1,TRBJ1-2,-,TRBV10-3,16,CAISPTEGQGGYGYTF,TGTGCCATCAGTCCTACCGAAGGACAGGGGGGCTATGGCTACACCTTC
TRBD1,TRBJ2-3,once,TRBV7-3,13,CASTEQGADTQYF,TGTGCCAGCACCGAACAGGGGGCAGATACGCAGTATTTT
-,TRBJ1-2,once,TRBV7-9,15,CASSLVPALSHGYTF,TGTGCCAGCAGCTTAGTCCCAGCCCTAAGCCATGGCTACACCTTC
-,TRBJ1-6,-,TRBV28,12,CATRTGSTPLHF,TGTGCCACAAGAACAGGGTCTACACCCCTCCACTTT
-,TRBJ1-2,-,TRBV12-3/TRBV12-4,11,CASSVGDGYTF,TGTGCCAGTTCTGTCGGCGATGGCTACACCTTC
-,TRBJ1-5,-,TRBV6-6,15,CASSSQGINNQPQHF,TGTGCCAGCAGTTCTCAGGGGATAAACAATCAGCCCCAGCATTTT
TRBD1,TRBJ1-6,-,TRBV6-5,15,CASSYEGQGTSPLHF,TGTGCCAGCAGTTACGAGGGACAGGGGACTTCACCCCTCCACTTT
-,TRBJ2-3,-,TRBV5-1,13,CASSPLPGDTQYF,TGCGCCAGCAGCCCACTTCCCGGAGATACGCAGTATTTT
-,TRBJ1-2,-,TRBV4-2,15,CASSQYDGLNYGYTF,TGTGCCAGCAGCCAATATGACGGTCTAAACTATGGCTACACCTTC
TRBD1,TRBJ1-1,-,TRBV18,16,CASSPQRPDRGTEAFF,TGTGCCAGCTCACCACAACGACCGGACAGGGGCACTGAAGCTTTCTTT
-,TRBJ1-2,-,TRBV6-5,14,CASTAQTGFYGYTF,TGTGCCAGCACCGCGCAGACAGGATTCTATGGCTACACCTTC
-,TRBJ2-1,once,TRBV10-1,12,CASSGVGNEQFF,TGCGCCAGCAGTGGGGTGGGCAATGAGCAGTTCTTC
-,TRBJ2-1,-,TRBV5-1,15,CASSPGGAPYNEQFF,TGCGCCAGCAGCCCCGGGGGAGCCCCCTACAATGAGCAGTTCTTC
TRBD1,TRBJ1-1,once,TRBV19,15,CASSIQGGLGTEAFF,TGTGCCAGTAGTATACAGGGGGGACTGGGCACTGAAGCTTTCTTT
-,TRBJ1-5,-,TRBV24-1,16,CATSDSTRSDNQPQHF,TGTGCCACCAGTGACTCTACTCGGTCGGACAATCAGCCCCAGCATTTT
-,TRBJ1-2,once,TRBV5-1,15,CASRWLMSLNYGYTF,TGCGCCAGCAGGTGGCTAATGTCTCTTAACTATGGCTACACCTTC
-,TRBJ2-4,-,TRBV14,14,CASSLATAKNIQYF,TGTGCCAGCTCGTTAGCCACGGCCAAAAACATTCAGTACTTC
-,TRBJ2-5,once,TRBV7-2,14,CASSSQVLGETQYF,TGTGCCAGCAGCTCCCAGGTATTGGGGGAGACCCAGTACTTC
-,TRBJ1-1,-,TRBV6-5,15,CASSDSRVGRVEAFF,TGTGCCAGCAGTGACTCCCGGGTAGGACGGGTCGAAGCTTTCTTT
-,TRBJ1-4,-,TRBV29-1,14,CSVGSPGDREKLFF,TGCAGCGTTGGATCCCCGGGCGATCGGGAAAAACTGTTTTTT
-,TRBJ1-1,-,TRBV4-3,14,CASSQVRAHTEAFF,TGCGCCAGCAGCCAAGTTAGGGCTCACACTGAAGCTTTCTTT
-,TRBJ2-5,-,TRBV21-1,16,CASSKVSRGPQETQYF,TGTGCCAGCAGCAAAGTTTCGAGGGGGCCTCAAGAGACCCAGTACTTC
-,TRBJ1-2,-,TRBV25-1,14,CASSVQGSNYGYTF,TGTGCCAGCAGTGTGCAGGGGTCCAACTATGGCTACACCTTC
-,TRBJ1-3,-,TRBV9,15,CASSVGAAPGNTIYF,TGTGCCAGCAGCGTAGGGGCAGCTCCTGGAAACACCATATATTTT
-,TRBJ1-2,-,TRBV3-1/TRBV3-2,15,CASRPRGAPDYGYTF,TGTGCCAGCAGGCCTCGGGGGGCGCCTGACTATGGCTACACCTTC
-,TRBJ2-4,-,TRBV28,14,CASSLPRDGGIQYF,TGTGCCAGCAGTTTGCCGAGGGACGGTGGAATTCAGTACTTC
-,TRBJ1-2,-,TRBV28,13,CASSVGGTYGYTF,TGTGCCAGCAGTGTGGGTGGGACCTATGGCTACACCTTC
-,TRBJ2-5,-,TRBV6-5,13,CASNTGPQETQYF,TGTGCCAGCAATACAGGGCCTCAAGAGACCCAGTACTTC
TRBD1,TRBJ1-2,-,TRBV24-1,15,CATSEGTGTVDGYTF,TGTGCCACCAGTGAAGGGACAGGGACGGTTGATGGCTACACCTTC
-,TRBJ2-1,few,TRBV6-4,14,CASSFSQESNEQFF,TGTGCCAGCAGTTTTAGTCAAGAATCCAATGAGCAGTTCTTC
-,TRBJ1-2,-,TRBV5-5,15,CASSLGLQENYGYTF,TGTGCCAGCAGCCTGGGTTTACAGGAAAACTATGGCTACACCTTC
-,TRBJ2-3,-,TRBV18,15,CASSPGGLGTDTQYF,TGTGCCAGCTCACCAGGGGGATTAGGCACAGATACGCAGTATTTT
-,TRBJ2-1,-,TRBV2,12,CASSELNNEQFF,TGTGCCAGCAGTGAACTTAACAATGAGCAGTTCTTC
-,TRBJ2-3,-,TRBV6-5,13,CASRFRQTDTQYF,TGTGCCAGCAGATTTAGACAGACAGATACGCAGTATTTT
TRBD2,TRBJ2-3,-,TRBV6-5,16,CASSYSRLAGADTQYF,TGTGCCAGCAGTTACTCAAGACTAGCGGGCGCAGATACGCAGTATTTT
-,TRBJ2-3,-,TRBV4-3,15,CASSQGYGGTDTQYF,TGCGCCAGCAGCCAAGGATACGGGGGCACAGATACGCAGTATTTT
-,TRBJ2-1,-,TRBV6-6,14,CASSPPWTTNEQFF,TGTGCCAGCAGCCCCCCGTGGACCACCAATGAGCAGTTCTTC
-,TRBJ1-3,-,TRBV3-1/TRBV3-2,13,CASSQVGGNTIYF,TGTGCCAGCAGCCAAGTAGGTGGAAACACCATATATTTT
TRBD2,TRBJ2-1,-,TRBV30,13,CAWNSGGVSEQFF,TGTGCCTGGAATAGCGGGGGGGTATCTGAGCAGTTCTTC
-,TRBJ1-5,medium-sized,TRBV27,13,CASSLWGQEPQHF,TGTGCCAGCAGTTTATGGGGTCAGGAGCCCCAGCATTTT
TRBD2,TRBJ2-2,-,TRBV7-8,16,CASSLDGGAATGELFF,TGTGCCAGCAGCTTGGACGGGGGGGCCGCCACCGGGGAGCTGTTTTTT
-,TRBJ1-2,-,TRBV19,14,CASSIGSEDYGYTF,TGTGCCAGTAGTATAGGGTCTGAAGATTATGGCTACACCTTC
TRBD1,TRBJ1-5,-,TRBV7-2,15,CASSPPDRGNQPQHF,TGTGCCAGCAGCCCCCCGGACAGGGGCAATCAGCCCCAGCATTTT
-,TRBJ1-2,few,TRBV18,16,CASSPLQGPSNYGYTF,TGTGCCAGCTCACCCTTGCAGGGACCCAGCAACTATGGCTACACCTTC
-,TRBJ1-3,-,TRBV18,14,CASSPQGFENTIYF,TGTGCCAGCTCACCACAGGGGTTCGAAAACACCATATATTTT
TRBD1,TRBJ2-1,once,TRBV5-8,14,CASSGGQGAAEQFF,TGTGCCAGCAGCGGAGGACAGGGGGCTGCTGAGCAGTTCTTC
TRBD1,TRBJ1-2,many,TRBV27,13,CASSSTGIYGYTF,TGTGCCAGCAGTTCGACAGGGATCTATGGCTACACCTTC
-,TRBJ1-3,-,TRBV5-5,15,CASSLDGGSGNTIYF,TGTGCCAGCAGCTTGGATGGGGGATCCGGAAACACCATATATTTT
-,TRBJ1-6,once,TRBV2,15,CASSELGGYNSPLHF,TGTGCCAGCAGTGAATTGGGCGGTTATAATTCACCCCTCCACTTT
-,TRBJ1-2,-,TRBV6-1,13,CASSDRPNYGYTF,TGTGCCAGCAGTGACAGACCAAACTATGGCTACACCTTC
-,TRBJ1-4,few,TRBV4-1,16,CASSQGSGGLREKLFF,TGCGCCAGCAGCCAAGGATCCGGGGGATTGAGGGAAAAACTGTTTTTT
TRBD1,TRBJ1-5,-,TRBV19,16,CASSIESGTGNQPQHF,TGTGCCAGTAGTATAGAATCCGGGACAGGGAATCAGCCCCAGCATTTT